The 25 T cell receptor beta chains below all came from one sample that was sequenced in a study of cytomegalovirus exposure and HLA in healthy donors. Primers for the PCR totalled 60 Vbeta and 13 Jbeta. Data came from immunoSEQ multiplex PCR; TCRdb stores just in-frame clones and leaves some out. The sample records 120,000 or so clones, 65% to 90% being singletons. Material for sequencing was PBMCs. Every receptor here comes from a woman in her thirties or forties in good health and CMV-seronegative.

This clone was detected once. This chain uses TRBV7-9 with TRBJ2-2; D not certain. Germline V CDR1 and CDR2: SEHNR, FQNEAQ (reference sequence). The V and J ends lost 5 bases and 7 bases respectively, with 11 bases between them. The CDR3 contains 13 residues. The CDR3 DNA reads as TGTGCCAGCAGCGTCTCTCCGGGCGGGGAGCTGTTTTTT. Translating it yields CASSVSPGGELFF.

J is TRBJ2-7 and V is TRBV28; 10 bases are shared with TRBD1. CDR1 is MDHEN and CDR2 is SYDVKM in the germline V gene. This CDR3 comprises 14 residues. Trimming at V came to 3 bases and at J to 4 bases, leaving 3 bases not matched to a gene. The CDR3 nucleotides are TGTGCCAGCAGTTTCGGGACAGGGGCATACGAGCAGTACTTC. Translating gives CASSFGTGAYEQYF.

This chain connects TRBV5-1 to TRBJ2-7; 7 positions agree with TRBD1. V shed 0 bases and J 5 bases; nucleotides not matched to a gene: 5. The CDR3 covers 14 residues. CDR1 SGHRS and CDR2 YFSETQ come from the germline V gene. This CDR3 is CASSLGDRDHEQYF. The CDR3 DNA reads TGCGCCAGCAGCTTGGGGGACAGAGACCACGAGCAGTACTTC.

The chain recombines TRBV18 with TRBJ2-1, with D possibly TRBD2 on 6 matching bases. Germline CDR1 reads KGHSH; CDR2 reads LQKENI. The V end was cut by 1 base, the J end by 0 bases, with 10 bases between. The length of the CDR3 is 16 residues. The CDR3 DNA reads TGTGCCAGCTCACCACAGGAGGGGCGCTCCTACAATGAGCAGTTCTTC. Translation: CASSPQEGRSYNEQFF. Supplemented by reference TRBV18 and TRBJ2-1, the full variable domain reads NAGVMQNPRHLVRRRGQEARLRCSPMKGHSHVYWYRQLPEEGLKFMVYLQKENIIDESGMPKERFSAEFPKEGPSILRIQQVVRGDSAAYFCASSPQEGRSYNEQFFGPGTRLTVL.

This rearrangement joins TRBV12-5 to TRBJ1-5; a possible D gene is TRBD1 (5 bases). Germline CDR1 reads LGHNT; CDR2 reads FRNRAP. This CDR3 comprises 15 residues. Trimming stripped 1 base from V and 0 bases from J, with 7 bases between. CDR3 DNA: TGTGCTAGTGGTTTGGGGGGGGTTAGCAATCAGCCCCAGCATTTT. It encodes CASGLGGVSNQPQHF.

A few counts support this clone. V gene TRBV6-5 combines with J gene TRBJ2-7; 8 bases line up with TRBD1. The CDR3 covers 14 residues. Germline CDR1 MNHEY, CDR2 SVGAGI. Trimming cost V 5 bases and J 6 bases; bases outside gene matches: 9. CDR3 nucleotides: TGTGCCAGCAGTATGACAGGGGCCATAGGCGAGCAGTACTTC. This codes for CASSMTGAIGEQYF.

The chain uses TRBV19 and TRBJ1-1, with D perhaps TRBD1 (6 bases). V lost 0 bases and J 3 bases, leaving 11 bases between the germline ends. CDR3 length equals 15 residues. In germline, CDR1 is LNHDA, CDR2 SQIVND (reference sequence). The DNA for the CDR3 is TGTGCCAGTAGTATAGAGGGGGCGCTTGACACTGAAGCTTTCTTT. This encodes CASSIEGALDTEAFF.

The chain recombines TRBV11-2 with TRBJ2-5; no reliable D call. Trimming pared 6 bases from V and 3 bases from J, leaving 20 bases between. Germline V gene data show CDR1 as SGHAT and CDR2 as FQNNGV. CDR3 length: 16 residues. The CDR3 region has the DNA TGTGCCAGCAGTCCTACTGTCCCATCCCCGGAAGAGACCCAGTACTTC. Protein: CASSPTVPSPEETQYF.

V usage is TRBV2 and J usage is TRBJ1-1; TRBD1 matches at 8 bases. Germline assignment: CDR1 SNHLY and CDR2 FYNNEI. V lost 2 bases to trimming and J lost 4 bases; unmatched junction nucleotides: 6. This CDR3 comprises 15 residues. CDR3 region: CASSEQGAEGTEAFF. CDR3 nucleotides: TGTGCCAGCAGTGAACAGGGGGCGGAGGGCACTGAAGCTTTCTTT.

The genes are TRBV28 and TRBJ1-5; D not resolved. CDR3 length: 12 amino acids. CDR1 is MDHEN, CDR2 SYDVKM, per germline. Trimming removed 6 bases from V and 6 bases from J, with 9 bases in between. The CDR3 region has the DNA TGTGCCAGCAGGAATCCTACTCAGCCCCAGCATTTT. Its translation: CASRNPTQPQHF.

DNA for the CDR3: TGTGCCAGCAGCTTACTAGGACAGGGGGCGACAGATACGCAGTATTTT. The encoded protein is CASSLLGQGATDTQYF. The genes are TRBV7-8 and TRBJ2-3, with 11 bases fitting TRBD1. Germline loops: CDR1 SGHVS, CDR2 FQNEAQ. CDR3 length: 16 residues. V shed 2 bases, J shed 3 bases, and the junction held 4 bases outside the gene matches.

The rearrangement joins TRBV19 to TRBJ2-6; D remains unclear. Between the trimmed V and J ends, which lost 3 bases and 6 bases, there was a span of 24 bases. Germline V gene data show CDR1 as LNHDA and CDR2 as SQIVND (reference sequence). This CDR3 spans 19 amino acids. The CDR3 DNA sequence: TGTGCCAGTAGTATCAATCCCAGACATCCTCCCTGGTTGGCCAACGTCCTGACTTTC. Its protein product is CASSINPRHPPWLANVLTF. The full variable domain, rest sourced from reference TRBV19 and TRBJ2-6, is DGGITQSPKYLFRKEGQNVTLSCEQNLNHDAMYWYRQDPGQGLRLIYYSQIVNDFQKGDIAEGYSVSREKKESFPLTVTSAQKNPTAFYLCASSINPRHPPWLANVLTFGAGSRLTVL.

This clone was recorded only once. The V call is TRBV29-1, the J call TRBJ1-2; 8 nucleotides align to TRBD1. This CDR3 is built from 14 residues. V lost 6 bases, J lost 8 bases, and 14 bases stayed unmatched. Germline CDR1 is SQVTM and CDR2 is ANQGSEA. Here the CDR3 reads CSVSPNRGGPGYTF. The CDR3 bases are TGCAGCGTGAGCCCCAACAGGGGGGGGCCCGGCTACACCTTC.

This clone was detected only a few times. The chain has TRBV6-1 and TRBJ2-7; TRBD1 matches at 7 bases. The CDR3 spans 12 residues. Per germline, CDR1 MNHNS and CDR2 SASEGT. V shed 4 bases and J 9 bases; nucleotides not matched to a gene: 6. This CDR3 is CASSGTAGGQYF. The CDR3, as DNA: TGTGCCAGCAGTGGAACCGCAGGGGGGCAGTACTTC.

V gene TRBV2 combines with J gene TRBJ1-5; 7 bases are shared with TRBD1. The V segment lost 6 bases and the J segment 7 bases; nucleotides outside the gene matches: 6. The CDR3 spans 13 residues. Per the germline V gene, CDR1 is SNHLY and CDR2 is FYNNEI. CDR3 residues: CASRRQGSQPQHF. CDR3 bases: TGTGCCAGCAGGAGACAGGGTAGCCAGCCCCAGCATTTT.

Of note for this clone: The junction does not match germline at one end; this may be a read error. The genes are TRBV7-9 and TRBJ2-7, with 8 bases lining up with TRBD1. The CDR3 has 14 amino acids. Germline V gene sequence: CDR1 SEHNR, CDR2 FQNEAQ (reference sequence). Here the CDR3 DNA reads TGTGCCAGCAGCTCCTCAGGGGGCTCCGACGAGCAGTACTTC. Amino acids: CASSSSGGSDEQYF.

The rearrangement links TRBV28 to TRBJ1-2; D is perhaps TRBD1 (5 bases). This CDR3 has 15 residues. Between the trimmed V and J ends, which lost 5 bases and 6 bases, there was a span of 19 bases. The germline V gene has CDR1 MDHEN and CDR2 SYDVKM. CDR3 sequence reads: CASSLTGIGLNGYTF. In DNA, the CDR3 is TGTGCCAGCAGTCTAACAGGAATTGGTCTCAATGGCTACACCTTC.

This chain joins TRBV7-9 and TRBJ2-3; possible D gene TRBD2, 6 bases. Germline V lookup: CDR1 SEHNR, CDR2 FQNEAQ (reference sequence). The CDR3 totals 15 residues. The V end lost 1 base, the J end lost 7 bases, and 15 bases lay between the germline ends. The CDR3 DNA follows: TGTGCCAGCAGCTTAGTGGGGGGATTCAAGTATACGCAGTATTTT. The encoded protein is CASSLVGGFKYTQYF.

The V call is TRBV6-6, the J call TRBJ2-1, with D perhaps matching TRBD2 (6 bases). V lost 6 bases and J lost 9, with 18 bases in between. This CDR3 region has 14 residues. In germline, CDR1 is MNHNY, CDR2 SVGAGI (reference sequence). The CDR3 DNA is TGTGCCAGCAGACGGGACTCCGCTTTAAGTGAGCAGTTCTTC. Protein sequence: CASRRDSALSEQFF.

V usage is TRBV2 and J usage is TRBJ1-2, with a tentative D call TRBD1 (5 bases). Germline V lookup: CDR1 SNHLY, CDR2 FYNNEI. The CDR3 totals 14 residues. The ends were cut back, 8 bases at V and 7 bases at J, with 20 bases in the middle. The CDR3 region has the DNA TGTGCCAGCCCTACTCTGGGAGGGGTCTCTGGCTACACCTTC. Translating it yields CASPTLGGVSGYTF.

Of note for this clone: Distinct nucleotide sequences in the sample also encode this CDR3. The chain combines TRBV23-1 with TRBJ1-2; 8 nucleotides line up with TRBD1. TRBV23-1 is an open reading frame whose function is uncertain. Trimming took 6 bases from V and 6 from J; bases not matched to a gene: 12. The CDR3 extends over 15 amino acids. CDR3 in DNA: TGCGCCAGCAGCCCCCCTCTCGGACAGGGAGATGGCTACACCTTC. Amino acid sequence: CASSPPLGQGDGYTF.

This clone came up once. The chain employs TRBV28 and TRBJ1-2, with TRBD1 matching 8 bases. V trimming: 2 bases; J trimming: 5 bases; junction bases outside the gene matches: 4. This CDR3 has 14 amino acids. CDR1 and CDR2 (germline): MDHEN, SYDVKM. The CDR3 is CASSLQGARYGYTF. CDR3 DNA: TGTGCCAGCAGTTTACAGGGGGCCAGGTATGGCTACACCTTC.

This clone was counted between two and nine times. This rearrangement joins TRBV6-1 to TRBJ1-5; D is perhaps TRBD1 (6 bases). The germline CDR1 and CDR2 sequences are MNHNS and SASEGT. The ends were cut back, 6 bases at V and 3 bases at J, with 12 bases in the middle. CDR3 size: 14 residues. CDR3 in DNA: TGTGCCAGCAGAAAAACAGGGCCCAATCAGCCCCAGCATTTT. Translated, it gives CASRKTGPNQPQHF.

This chain connects TRBV19 to TRBJ2-7; tentative D call: TRBD1 (5 bases). The CDR3 is 15 amino acids. Trimming removed 6 bases from V and 1 base from J, with 16 bases in between. Germline loops: CDR1 LNHDA, CDR2 SQIVND (reference sequence). CDR3 residues: CASRPRSDKSYEQYF. CDR3 nucleotides: TGTGCCAGTAGGCCACGGTCGGACAAATCCTACGAGCAGTACTTC.

This clone was seen a few times. This chain links TRBV7-6 with TRBJ2-7; 7 positions agree with TRBD1. Germline V gene data show CDR1 as SGHVS and CDR2 as FNYEAQ. There are 13 residues in the CDR3. V lost 5 bases and J lost 6; bases outside the gene matches: 7. The CDR3 region is CASSGGQAREQYF. Here the CDR3 DNA reads TGTGCCAGCAGCGGTGGACAGGCTCGCGAGCAGTACTTC.